This TCR beta chain is drawn from a study of blood T cell repertoires in COVID-19. Across the study: Collection of acute and convalescent COVID-19 samples took place in the United States, Italy and Spain.

This CDR3 has 14 residues. Germline lookup yields CDR1 SGHAT and CDR2 FQNNGV. V trimming: 5 bases; J trimming: 6 bases; junction bases outside the gene matches: 7. In the original processing: Amplification of reference gene primers provided the estimated nucleated cell counts. TCRdb's copy holds only in-frame clones and misses some; the assay was immunoSEQ multiplex PCR. V, J and clone size reflect that table, while D and trimming were determined from the DNA. The data show roughly 84,000 clones, roughly 76% seen once. The sequence came from a woman aged 50 to 65 with acute or convalescent COVID-19. The chain joins TRBV11-2 to TRBJ1-1; 9 positions agree with TRBD1. What was sequenced was peripheral blood. The CDR3 region is CASSLRDRASEAFF. DNA of the CDR3: TGTGCCAGCAGCCTCCGGGACAGGGCCTCTGAAGCTTTCTTT.